The sequence of this T cell receptor beta chain was determined in a study of response to subunit inactivated influenza vaccine. Germline assignment: CDR1 SQVTM and CDR2 ANQGSEA. The CDR3 runs 12 residues. MiXCR, applied by TCRdb to the RT-PCR reads, yields one record per CDR3 protein. The sample contains some 500,000 distinct CDR3 sequences, over 10% of which appear only once. General study points: T cells newly recruited by each seasonal influenza vaccination are few, the authors suggested.

To note about this clonotype: The antigen is unknown.

This sequence joins TRBV29-1 and TRBJ2-2; weak D call: TRBD1 (5 bases). The source was PBMCs from blood, collected roughly 48 days after vaccination. The clonotype comes from a man aged 50 to 60 who received an inactivated influenza vaccine. The CDR3 here is CSTTANTGELFF. The CDR3 DNA follows: TGCAGTACGACAGCTAACACCGGGGAGCTGTTTTTT.